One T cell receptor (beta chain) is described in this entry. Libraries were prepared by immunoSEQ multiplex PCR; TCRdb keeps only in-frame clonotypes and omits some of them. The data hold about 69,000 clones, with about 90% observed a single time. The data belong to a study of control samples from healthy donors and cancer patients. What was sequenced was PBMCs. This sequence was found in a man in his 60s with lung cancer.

CDR3 loop: CASRDQPGDFSNQPQHF. The CDR3 DNA is TGCGCCAGCAGGGACCAACCGGGAGACTTTAGCAATCAGCCCCAGCATTTT. The chain has TRBV5-1 and TRBJ1-5; D not certain. The ends were cut back, 5 bases at V and 0 bases at J, with 18 bases in the middle. The CDR3 extends over 17 amino acids. Per germline, CDR1 SGHRS and CDR2 YFSETQ.